The sequence of this T cell receptor (beta chain) was determined in a study of regulatory dendritic cells for organ transplantation. A note on this clone: Its cognate antigen is unknown.

General study results and limits: The most alloreactive TCR clonotypes were found in resting memory CD8+ cells. Regulatory dendritic cells appeared to expand memory CD8+ clones less than mature ones. The authors noted considerable between-person heterogeneity in alloreactive memory CD8+ cells.

Using immunoSEQ multiplex PCR, the repertoire was profiled, and TCRdb retains in-frame clones only, with some absent. The sample consists of around 29,000 clones, 82% of them appearing once. Naive CD45RA+ and memory CD45RO+ CD4+ or CD8+ T cells were FACS-sorted. This sequence was found in a human donor in good health. The sequenced sample was naive CD8+ T cells from blood. Subset described: CD45RA+ naive T cells.

The DNA for the CDR3 is TGTGCCAGCAGCTCGACAGGGGGATTCTCCTATAATTCACCCCTCCACTTT. It translates to CASSSTGGFSYNSPLHF. J is TRBJ1-6 and V is TRBV5-6; 9 bases map to TRBD1. The CDR3 is 17 amino acids. Per germline, CDR1 SGHDT and CDR2 YYEEEE. V lost 3 bases and J lost 0; bases outside the gene matches: 4.